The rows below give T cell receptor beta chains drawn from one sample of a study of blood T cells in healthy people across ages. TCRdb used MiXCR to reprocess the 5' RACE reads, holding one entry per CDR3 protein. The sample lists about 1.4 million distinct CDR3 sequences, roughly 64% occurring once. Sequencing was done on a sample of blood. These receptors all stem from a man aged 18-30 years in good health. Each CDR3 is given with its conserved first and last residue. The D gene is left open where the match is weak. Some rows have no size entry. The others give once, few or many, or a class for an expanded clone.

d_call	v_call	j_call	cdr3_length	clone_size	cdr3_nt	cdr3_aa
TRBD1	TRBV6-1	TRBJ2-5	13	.	TGTGCCAGCGTTCAGGGGGCCGGGGAGACCCAGTACTTC	CASVQGAGETQYF
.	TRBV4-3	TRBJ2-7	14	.	TGCGCCAGCAGCCAAGGAGACGGGCGAGCCGAGCAGTACTTC	CASSQGDGRAEQYF
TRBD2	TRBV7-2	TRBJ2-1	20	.	TGTGCCAGCAGCCGCGGACTAGCGGGGCCTAGAAAGGGCGCCTACAATGAGCAGTTCTTC	CASSRGLAGPRKGAYNEQFF
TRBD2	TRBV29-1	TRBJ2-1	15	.	TGCAGCGTCACACCGGGACTAGGAACGTGGGTTGAGCAGTTCTTC	CSVTPGLGTWVEQFF
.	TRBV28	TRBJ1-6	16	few	TGTGCCAGCAGTTGGGTACAGAGCTCCTATAATTCACCCCTCCACTTT	CASSWVQSSYNSPLHF
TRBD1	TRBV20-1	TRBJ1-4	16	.	TGCAGTGCTAGATCGGGACAGAGTACTTTTAATGAAAAACTGTTTTTT	CSARSGQSTFNEKLFF
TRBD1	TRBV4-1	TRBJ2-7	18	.	TGCGCCAGCAGCCAAGTCGTCCCCGGGACAGGGTATTCGGAAGAGCAGTACTTC	CASSQVVPGTGYSEEQYF
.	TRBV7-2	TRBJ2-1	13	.	TGTGCCAGCAGAGGGGGGGCTGACAATGAGCAGTTCTTC	CASRGGADNEQFF
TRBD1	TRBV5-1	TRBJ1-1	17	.	TGCGCCAGCAGCTTAGGACAGGGGATAGAGTCGCGGACTGAAGCTTTCTTT	CASSLGQGIESRTEAFF
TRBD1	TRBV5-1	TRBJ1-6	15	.	TGCGCCAGCAGCTTGGCCGGACAGGGACAGTCACCCCTCCACTTT	CASSLAGQGQSPLHF
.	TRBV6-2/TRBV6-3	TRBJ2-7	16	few	TGTGCCAGCAGATGGATTGGGCAGAGTACTCCCTACGAGCAGTACTTC	CASRWIGQSTPYEQYF
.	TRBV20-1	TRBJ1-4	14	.	TGCAGTGCTAGGGAGGGTCCGACTAATGAAAAACTGTTTTTT	CSAREGPTNEKLFF
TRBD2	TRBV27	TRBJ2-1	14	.	TGTGCCAGCAGTTTACTAGCGGGAATAGATGAGCAGTTCTTC	CASSLLAGIDEQFF
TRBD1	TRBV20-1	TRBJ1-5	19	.	TGCAGTGCTACGCCAAGCGCCGGGACAGGGGATGTTATCAATCAGCCCCAGCATTTT	CSATPSAGTGDVINQPQHF
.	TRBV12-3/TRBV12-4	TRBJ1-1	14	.	TGTGCCAGCATCTCTACTACGGCTGGCACTGAAGCTTTCTTT	CASISTTAGTEAFF
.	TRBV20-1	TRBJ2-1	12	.	TGCAGTGCTAGAGCCGAATCCAATGAGCAGTTCTTC	CSARAESNEQFF
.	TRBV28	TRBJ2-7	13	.	TGTGCCAGCAGTTTGACGGGGCTCGACGAGCAGTACTTC	CASSLTGLDEQYF
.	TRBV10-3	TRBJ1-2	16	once	TGTGCCATCAGTGAGTCGGAGGGGGGGCCTGACTATGGCTACACCTTC	CAISESEGGPDYGYTF
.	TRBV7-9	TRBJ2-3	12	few	TGTGCCAGCAGCTTCAGGGATGATACGCAGTATTTT	CASSFRDDTQYF
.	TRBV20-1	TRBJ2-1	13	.	TGCAGTGCTCCCGCGGGCCTTGCGTATGAGCAGTTCTTC	CSAPAGLAYEQFF
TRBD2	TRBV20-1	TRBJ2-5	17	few	TGCAGTGCGTCACAACCCTTTAGCGGGGGCTTCCAAGAGACCCAGTACTTC	CSASQPFSGGFQETQYF
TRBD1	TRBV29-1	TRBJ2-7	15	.	TGCAGCGTCGATGCACCGGGACAGGGGCTTTACGAGCAGTACTTC	CSVDAPGQGLYEQYF
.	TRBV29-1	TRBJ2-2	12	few	TGCAGCGTTGATGGTGGACCCGGGGAGCTGTTTTTT	CSVDGGPGELFF
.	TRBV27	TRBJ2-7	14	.	TGTGCCAGCAGTTTAGAACACAGCCGTTACGAGCAGTACTTC	CASSLEHSRYEQYF
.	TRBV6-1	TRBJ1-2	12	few	TGTGCCAGCATGAGACAGAACTATGGCTACACCTTC	CASMRQNYGYTF
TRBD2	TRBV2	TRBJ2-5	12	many	TGTGCCAGCAGAGGACTAGAAGAGACCCAGTACTTC	CASRGLEETQYF
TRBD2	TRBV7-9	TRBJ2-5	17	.	TGTGCCAGCAGCACAAGACCCGGGACTAGTGAGCTCGAGACCCAGTACTTC	CASSTRPGTSELETQYF
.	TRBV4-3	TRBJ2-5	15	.	TGCGCCAGCAGCATAATCGGGGCGACACAAGAGACCCAGTACTTC	CASSIIGATQETQYF
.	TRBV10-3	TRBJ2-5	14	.	TGTGCCATCAGTGAGTCGGGGTCCGGGGAGACCCAGTACTTC	CAISESGSGETQYF
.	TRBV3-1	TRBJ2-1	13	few	TGTGCCAGCAGCCAAGAGATCGGGAATGAGCAGTTCTTC	CASSQEIGNEQFF
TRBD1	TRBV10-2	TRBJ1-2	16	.	TGCGCCAGCAGTGTCCCGGACCCGACAGGGGACTATGGCTACACCTTC	CASSVPDPTGDYGYTF
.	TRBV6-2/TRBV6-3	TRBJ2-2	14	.	TGTGCCAGCAGTTGGTTTCAGAACACCGGGGAGCTGTTTTTT	CASSWFQNTGELFF
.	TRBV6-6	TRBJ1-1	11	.	TGTGCCAGCCATAGGAACACTGAAGCTTTCTTT	CASHRNTEAFF
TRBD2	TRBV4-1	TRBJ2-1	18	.	TGCGCCAGCAGCCCGCGGACTAGCGGGAGGGGTTCCTACAATGAGCAGTTCTTC	CASSPRTSGRGSYNEQFF
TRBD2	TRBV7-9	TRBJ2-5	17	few	TGTGCCAGCAGCTCGGGAACTAGCGGGGGGGTTTGGGAGACCCAGTACTTC	CASSSGTSGGVWETQYF
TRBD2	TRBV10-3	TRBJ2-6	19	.	TGTGCCATCAGTCCTCCCCCCGAGCGGGGTTCCTCTGGGGCCAACGTCCTGACTTTC	CAISPPPERGSSGANVLTF
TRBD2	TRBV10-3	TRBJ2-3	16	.	TGTGCCATCAGTGAGGAGCGGGAGGGAAGCACAGATACGCAGTATTTT	CAISEEREGSTDTQYF
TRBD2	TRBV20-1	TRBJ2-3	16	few	TGCAGTGCTAGTGAGGGACTAGCGGGAGTCTCAGATACGCAGTATTTT	CSASEGLAGVSDTQYF
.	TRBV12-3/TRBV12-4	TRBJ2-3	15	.	TGTGCCAGCAGTTGGACTGGTATGGGTGCAGATACGCAGTATTTT	CASSWTGMGADTQYF
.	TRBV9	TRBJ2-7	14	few	TGTGCCAGCAGCGACCAAGACGTCGCCTACGAGCAGTACTTC	CASSDQDVAYEQYF
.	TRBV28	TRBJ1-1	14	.	TGTGCCAGCAGTTTATGGGGGGGACGGACTGAAGCTTTCTTT	CASSLWGGRTEAFF
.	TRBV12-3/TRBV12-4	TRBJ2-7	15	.	TGTGCCAGCCCCCCGGTTCGCAGGGCGGCCTACGAGCAGTACTTC	CASPPVRRAAYEQYF
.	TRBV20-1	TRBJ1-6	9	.	TGCAGTGCCCCGTGGGACCTCCACTTT	CSAPWDLHF
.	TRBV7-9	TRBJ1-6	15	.	TGTGCCAGCAGCTTATCGGGGATCGATAATTCACCCCTCCACTTT	CASSLSGIDNSPLHF
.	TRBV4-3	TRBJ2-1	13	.	TGCGCCAGCAGCCAAGAGGAGGACAATGAGCAGTTCTTC	CASSQEEDNEQFF
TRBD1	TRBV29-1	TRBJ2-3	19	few	TGCAGCGTTATACCCGAGGGACAGCTTACCCCCGGTCGCACAGATACGCAGTATTTT	CSVIPEGQLTPGRTDTQYF
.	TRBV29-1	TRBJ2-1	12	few	TGCAGCGTTGGAGTGCCGAAGAATGAGCAGTTCTTC	CSVGVPKNEQFF
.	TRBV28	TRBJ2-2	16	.	TGTGCCAGCAGTTTATTTGAAGGGCAGAACACCGGGGAGCTGTTTTTT	CASSLFEGQNTGELFF
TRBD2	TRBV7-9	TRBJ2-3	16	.	TGTGCCAGCAGCCGACTAGCGGGAGGGATCACAGATACGCAGTATTTT	CASSRLAGGITDTQYF
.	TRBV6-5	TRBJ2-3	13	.	TGTGCCAGCAGTTACTTGTACGCGGATACGCAGTATTTT	CASSYLYADTQYF
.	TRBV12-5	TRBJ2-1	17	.	TGTGCTAGTGGTTCCCTAGTTTCAGGTACCTCCTACAATGAGCAGTTCTTC	CASGSLVSGTSYNEQFF
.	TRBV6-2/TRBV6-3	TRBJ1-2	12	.	TGTGCCAGCAGTTCCCAGTTCTATGGCTACACCTTC	CASSSQFYGYTF
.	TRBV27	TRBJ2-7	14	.	TGTGCCAGCAGTCCTTTGGCCTACGAGTACGAGCAGTACTTC	CASSPLAYEYEQYF
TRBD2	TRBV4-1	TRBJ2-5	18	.	TGCGCCAGCAGTCCAGGACTAGCGGGGGGGCCTGTTCGAGAGACCCAGTACTTC	CASSPGLAGGPVRETQYF
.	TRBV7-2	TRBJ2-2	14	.	TGTGCCAGCAGCTTAGTCAGATCCACCGGGGAGCTGTTTTTT	CASSLVRSTGELFF
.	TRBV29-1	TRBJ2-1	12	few	TGCAGCGTTGACGCTGGCTACAATGAGCAGTTCTTC	CSVDAGYNEQFF
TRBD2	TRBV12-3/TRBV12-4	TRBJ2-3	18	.	TGTGCCAGCAGTTTTATACCCAGCGGGAGGATTATGACAGATACGCAGTATTTT	CASSFIPSGRIMTDTQYF
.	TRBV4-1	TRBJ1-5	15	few	TGCGCCAGCAGCCTAAGAGGACTTGGGGGTCAGCCCCAGCATTTT	CASSLRGLGGQPQHF
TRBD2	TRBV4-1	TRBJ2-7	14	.	TGCGCCAGCAGCCCCCGGGGGGACGGCACCGAGCAGTACTTC	CASSPRGDGTEQYF
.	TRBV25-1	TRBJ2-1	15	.	TGTGCCAGCAGTGAAACAGGATACCTAAACAATGAGCAGTTCTTC	CASSETGYLNNEQFF